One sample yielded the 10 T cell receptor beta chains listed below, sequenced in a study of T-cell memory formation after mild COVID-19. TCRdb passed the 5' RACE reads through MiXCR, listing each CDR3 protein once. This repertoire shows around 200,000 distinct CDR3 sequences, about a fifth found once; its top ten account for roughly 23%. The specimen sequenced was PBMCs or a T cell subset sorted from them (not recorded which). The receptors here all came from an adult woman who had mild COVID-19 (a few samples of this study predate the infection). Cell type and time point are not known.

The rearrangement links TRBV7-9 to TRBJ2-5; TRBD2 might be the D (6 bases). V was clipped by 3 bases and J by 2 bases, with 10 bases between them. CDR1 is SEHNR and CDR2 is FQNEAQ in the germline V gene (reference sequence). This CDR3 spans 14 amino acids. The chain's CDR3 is CASSFLGGQETQYF. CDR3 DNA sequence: TGTGCCAGCAGCTTCCTGGGGGGACAAGAGACCCAGTACTTC.

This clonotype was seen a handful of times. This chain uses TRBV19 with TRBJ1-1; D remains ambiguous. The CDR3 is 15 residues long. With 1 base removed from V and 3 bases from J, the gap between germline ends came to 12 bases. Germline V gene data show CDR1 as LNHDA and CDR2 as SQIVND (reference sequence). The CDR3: CASSIGSGLYTEAFF. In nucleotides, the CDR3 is TGTGCCAGTAGTATAGGGTCCGGGTTGTACACTGAAGCTTTCTTT. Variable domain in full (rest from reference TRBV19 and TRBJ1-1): DGGITQSPKYLFRKEGQNVTLSCEQNLNHDAMYWYRQDPGQGLRLIYYSQIVNDFQKGDIAEGYSVSREKKESFPLTVTSAQKNPTAFYLCASSIGSGLYTEAFFGQGTRLTVV.

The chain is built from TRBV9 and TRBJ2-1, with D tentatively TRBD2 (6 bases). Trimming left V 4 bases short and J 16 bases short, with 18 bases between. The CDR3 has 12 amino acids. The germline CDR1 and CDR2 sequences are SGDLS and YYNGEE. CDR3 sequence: CASSKSGTGLFF. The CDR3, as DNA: TGTGCCAGCAGCAAATCCGGGACTGGGCTTTTCTTC.

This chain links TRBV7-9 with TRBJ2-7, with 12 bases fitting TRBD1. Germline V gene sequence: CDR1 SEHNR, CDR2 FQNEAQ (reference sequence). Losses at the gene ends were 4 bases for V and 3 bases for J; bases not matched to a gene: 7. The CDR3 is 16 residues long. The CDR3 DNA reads TGTGCCAGCAGCTCGCCCCGGGACAGGGGGCTCTACGAGCAGTACTTC. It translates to CASSSPRDRGLYEQYF.

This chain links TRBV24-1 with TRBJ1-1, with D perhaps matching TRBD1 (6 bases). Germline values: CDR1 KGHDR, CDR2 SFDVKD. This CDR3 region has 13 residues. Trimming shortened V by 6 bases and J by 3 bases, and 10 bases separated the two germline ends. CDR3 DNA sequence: TGTGCCACCAGTCCTAGGGGGTACACTGAAGCTTTCTTT. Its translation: CATSPRGYTEAFF.

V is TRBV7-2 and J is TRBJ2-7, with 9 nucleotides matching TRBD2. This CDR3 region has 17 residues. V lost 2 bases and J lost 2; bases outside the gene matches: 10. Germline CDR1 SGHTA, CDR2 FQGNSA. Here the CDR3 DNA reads TGTGCCAGCAGCTTATCGATGTCCGGACTAGCGACCTACGAGCAGTACTTC. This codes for CASSLSMSGLATYEQYF.

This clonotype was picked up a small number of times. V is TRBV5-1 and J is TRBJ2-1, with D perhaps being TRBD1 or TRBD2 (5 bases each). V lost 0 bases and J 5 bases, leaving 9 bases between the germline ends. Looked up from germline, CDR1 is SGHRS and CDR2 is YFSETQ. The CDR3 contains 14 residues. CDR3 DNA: TGCGCCAGCAGCTTGGGGGACGGGAACAATGAGCAGTTCTTC. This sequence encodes CASSLGDGNNEQFF.

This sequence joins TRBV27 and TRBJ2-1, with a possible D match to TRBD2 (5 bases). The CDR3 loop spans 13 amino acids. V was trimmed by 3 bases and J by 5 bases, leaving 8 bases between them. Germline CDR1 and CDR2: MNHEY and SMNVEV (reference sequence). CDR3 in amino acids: CASSLTEDNEQFF. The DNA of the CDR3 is TGTGCCAGCAGTTTGACGGAGGACAATGAGCAGTTCTTC.

Here the CDR3 reads CASSGGHLYEQYF. For the CDR3, the DNA is TGTGCCAGCAGTGGAGGACACCTCTACGAGCAGTACTTC. The V and J genes are TRBV6-5 and TRBJ2-7; D is tentatively TRBD1 or TRBD2 (5 bases each). V was cut by 5 bases and J by 3 bases, with 11 bases left in between. CDR1 and CDR2 (germline): MNHEY, SVGAGI. This CDR3 spans 13 amino acids.

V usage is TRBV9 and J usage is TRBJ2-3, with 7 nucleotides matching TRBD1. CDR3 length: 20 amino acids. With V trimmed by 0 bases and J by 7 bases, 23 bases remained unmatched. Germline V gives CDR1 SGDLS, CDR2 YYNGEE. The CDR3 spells CASSVDQELVIGTEEHTQYF. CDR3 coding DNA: TGTGCCAGCAGCGTAGATCAGGAATTAGTCATTGGGACAGAAGAACATACGCAGTATTTT. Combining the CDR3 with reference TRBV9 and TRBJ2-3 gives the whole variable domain DSGVTQTPKHLITATGQRVTLRCSPRSGDLSVYWYQQSLDQGLQFLIQYYNGEERAKGNILERFSAQQFPDLHSELNLSSLELGDSALYFCASSVDQELVIGTEEHTQYFGPGTRLTVL.